This T cell receptor beta chain appears in the sequencing data of a study of metastatic and nonmetastatic thyroid tumors. Study-wide context: It was across blood and tumor or nodule tissue from malignant and benign thyroid patients that repertoires were compared. Study-wide points: Reported TCR beta diversity, measured in blood and tumor, was significantly higher for malignant thyroid tumors than for benign nodules.

Original methodology: To classify distant metastasis in papillary thyroid cancer, a model was built from CDR3 differences across clinicopathological groups. With MiXCR, TCRdb called clones anew from the PCR reads. The V and J calls here are based on TCRdb, not the publication. The repertoire holds around 20,000 clones, with 27% as singletons. Each patient came to thyroid surgery without any prior treatment (of any kind). In regard to this clone: Antigen: not known.

This receptor was taken from a female donor with papillary thyroid cancer or a benign thyroid nodule (not recorded which). Some clones in this sample may be carry-over from other donors' samples. The sample comprised blood.

CDR3 nucleotides: TGCGCCAGCAGCTCGATACAGGGTCCAGGGATCGGGTACGAGCAGTACTTC. Amino acids: CASSSIQGPGIGYEQYF. The gene calls are TRBV5-1 and TRBJ2-7; D may be TRBD1 (6 bases). CDR1 SGHRS and CDR2 YFSETQ come from the germline V gene. This CDR3 has 17 residues. Trimming left V 3 bases short and J 4 bases short, with 23 bases between.